Shown below are 26 T cell receptor beta chains from a single sample sequenced in a study of T cells after yellow fever vaccination. TCRdb recomputed calls from the 5' RACE reads with MiXCR, one row per CDR3 protein. The data hold about 300,000 distinct CDR3 sequences, with approximately 4.2% observed a single time. Sequences were derived from PBMCs, sampled 5 days after the yellow fever booster vaccination. The receptors shown here come from a man younger than 30 who received the YFV17D yellow fever vaccine.

The table lists this clonotype with many counts. V and J are TRBV7-3 and TRBJ2-3, with 8 bases aligning to TRBD2. After removal of 4 bases from V and 7 bases from J, the junction contained 10 bases not matched to a gene. The CDR3 sequence is 15 residues long. Per the germline V gene, CDR1 is SGHTA and CDR2 is FQGTGA. Here the CDR3 reads CASSSSSGGPNTQYF. CDR3 in DNA: TGTGCCAGCAGCTCGTCCTCGGGGGGGCCGAATACGCAGTATTTT.

The V gene is TRBV27, the J gene TRBJ1-5, with 9 bases aligning to TRBD1. Trimming cost V 4 bases and J 4 bases; bases outside gene matches: 2. CDR3 size: 14 residues. CDR1 is MNHEY, CDR2 SMNVEV, per germline (reference sequence). CDR3 in DNA: TGTGCCAGCAGTTCAGGGACAGGGAATCAGCCCCAGCATTTT. Translating gives CASSSGTGNQPQHF.

This clonotype has just a few counts. The genes are TRBV5-1 and TRBJ1-2; D gene ambiguous. Trimming removed 0 bases at V and 8 bases at J, with 14 bases between. Looked up from germline, CDR1 is SGHRS and CDR2 is YFSETQ. CDR3 length: 14 amino acids. CDR3 nucleotides: TGCGCCAGCAGCTTGGAGCGGGGTAGCTCCGGCTACACCTTC. Encoded protein: CASSLERGSSGYTF.

This clonotype was recorded at least ten times. CDR3 sequence reads: CASSPRDSEQYF. The CDR3 DNA is TGCGCCAGCAGCCCCCGGGACAGCGAGCAGTACTTC. This chain uses TRBV5-1 with TRBJ2-7, with 7 positions matching TRBD1. The CDR3 is 12 residues long. Per germline, CDR1 SGHRS and CDR2 YFSETQ. V gave up 4 bases and J gave up 6 bases; unmatched junction bases: 4.

In this sample, this clonotype turned up many times. This sequence joins TRBV12-3 or TRBV12-4 and TRBJ1-3; no firm D call. The CDR3 is 16 residues long. V lost 2 bases, J lost 2 bases, and 13 bases lay in between. The CDR3 region is CASSLRGISAGNTIYF. CDR3 DNA sequence: TGTGCCAGCAGTTTACGGGGAATCTCCGCTGGAAACACCATATATTTT.

The chain's CDR3 is CASSPTGGGQPQHF. In nucleotides, the CDR3 is TGTGCCAGCAGCCCGACAGGGGGCGGACAGCCCCAGCATTTT. This chain uses TRBV6-5 with TRBJ1-5, with TRBD1 identical over 10 bases. The CDR3 totals 14 residues. Per germline, CDR1 MNHEY and CDR2 SVGAGI. V was clipped by 6 bases and J by 7 bases; unmatched bases: 6.

This clonotype appeared a few times. The chain links TRBV6-1 to TRBJ2-3; 10 bases are shared with TRBD2. The CDR3 sequence is 15 residues long. Per germline, CDR1 MNHNS and CDR2 SASEGT. Trimming cost V 5 bases and J 5 bases; bases outside gene matches: 7. The CDR3 protein is CASSPKRGGIDTQYF. Written as DNA, the CDR3 is TGTGCCAGCAGTCCTAAGCGGGGGGGTATAGATACGCAGTATTTT.

The rearrangement uses TRBV7-2 and TRBJ2-6; 9 bases map to TRBD2. The J segment lost 0 bases and the V segment lost 4 bases, leaving 16 bases of the junction unmatched. This CDR3 comprises 21 residues. Germline V lookup: CDR1 SGHTA, CDR2 FQGNSA. Here the CDR3 DNA reads TGTGCCAGCAGCTCCCCTCACAGCGGGGGGCCTCCCAACTCTGGGGCCAACGTCCTGACTTTC. The encoded protein is CASSSPHSGGPPNSGANVLTF.

This clonotype was counted at least ten times. The J gene is TRBJ2-3, the V gene TRBV27; 8 positions agree with TRBD2. This CDR3 has 15 amino acids. Per germline, CDR1 MNHEY and CDR2 SMNVEV (reference sequence). The V gene end was trimmed by 4 bases and the J gene end by 4 bases; junction bases not matched to a gene: 7. The CDR3 nucleotides read TGTGCCAGCAGTTCACCGACTAGCGAACCAGATACGCAGTATTTT. Translated: CASSSPTSEPDTQYF.

The chain uses TRBV6-1 and TRBJ2-5; perhaps TRBD2 as D (5 bases). V lost 5 bases to trimming and J lost 2 bases, with 9 bases between them. This CDR3 has 13 amino acids. CDR1 is MNHNS and CDR2 is SASEGT in the germline V gene. This CDR3 is CASSILGQETQYF. For the CDR3, the DNA is TGTGCCAGCAGTATACTAGGGCAAGAGACCCAGTACTTC.

The chain combines TRBV5-4 with TRBJ1-1; D not resolved. Germline values: CDR1 SGHNT, CDR2 YYREEE (reference sequence). The V end was cut by 4 bases, the J end by 4 bases, with 14 bases between. The CDR3 length is 14 residues. As DNA, the CDR3 is TGTGCCAGCAGCCTGACGGTTGGGTCCACTGAAGCTTTCTTT. Its protein is CASSLTVGSTEAFF.

This clonotype appeared a few times. The rearrangement uses TRBV12-3 or TRBV12-4 and TRBJ1-2; TRBD1 matches at 8 bases. This CDR3 is built from 13 residues. The V gene end was trimmed by 4 bases and the J gene end by 8 bases; junction bases not matched to a gene: 6. The CDR3 nucleotides are TGTGCCAGCAGTTCCGGACAGGGCTTAGGCTACACCTTC. This codes for CASSSGQGLGYTF.

This clonotype was counted ten times or more. V and J are TRBV5-6 and TRBJ2-7, with 7 bases matching TRBD1. The V and J ends lost 4 bases and 0 bases, in that order; junction bases with no gene match: 4. There are 14 residues in the CDR3. Looked up from germline, CDR1 is SGHDT and CDR2 is YYEEEE. CDR3 residues: CASSRDRVSYEQYF. In DNA form, the CDR3 reads TGTGCCAGCAGCCGCGACAGGGTCTCCTACGAGCAGTACTTC.

This clonotype was seen many times. CDR3 in amino acids: CSVYFGTSDTGELFF. CDR3 nucleotides: TGCAGCGTTTACTTCGGGACTAGTGACACCGGGGAGCTGTTTTTT. This chain joins TRBV29-1 and TRBJ2-2, with 8 bases identical to TRBD2. With 5 bases clipped from V and 3 bases from J, the junction kept 8 bases outside the gene matches. This CDR3 has 15 residues. Per the germline V gene, CDR1 is SQVTM and CDR2 is ANQGSEA.

There are many counts of this clonotype. The CDR3 nucleotides read TGCGCCAGCAGCTCCTCGTTTAGCCGGATGAACACTGAAGCTTTCTTT. Translation gives CASSSSFSRMNTEAFF. The V call is TRBV5-1, the J call TRBJ1-1, with no clear D. Germline loops: CDR1 SGHRS, CDR2 YFSETQ. The germline V and J ends were trimmed by 3 bases and 0 bases, with 15 bases remaining between them. The CDR3 spans 16 residues.

V usage is TRBV7-2 and J usage is TRBJ2-6, with D unclear. This CDR3 has 14 residues. Germline lookup yields CDR1 SGHTA and CDR2 FQGNSA. The V and J ends lost 5 bases and 2 bases respectively, with 7 bases between them. The CDR3 nucleotides read TGTGCCAGCAGCCGGTCAGCTGGGGCCAACGTCCTGACTTTC. This translates into CASSRSAGANVLTF.

This clonotype was detected many times. The CDR3 protein is CSAWEGTSGYNEQFF. CDR3 nucleotide sequence: TGCAGTGCTTGGGAAGGGACTAGCGGCTACAATGAGCAGTTCTTC. The genes are TRBV20-1 and TRBJ2-1; TRBD2 matches 11 bases. Germline CDR1 reads DFQATT; CDR2 reads SNEGSKA (reference sequence). This CDR3 contains 15 residues. V shed 5 bases and J 3 bases; nucleotides not matched to a gene: 6.

This clonotype came up many times. The rearrangement uses TRBV20-1 and TRBJ2-3; the match to TRBD1 covers 10 bases. V gave up 2 bases and J gave up 3 bases; unmatched junction bases: 2. Germline V gene data show CDR1 as DFQATT and CDR2 as SNEGSKA (reference sequence). CDR3 size: 14 residues. The CDR3 region has the DNA TGCAGTGCTAGACCGGGACAGGGGACAGATACGCAGTATTTT. It specifies CSARPGQGTDTQYF.

This clonotype was seen more than once but under ten times. The chain carries TRBV5-6 and TRBJ2-5; 11 bases are a match to TRBD2. V gave up 0 bases and J gave up 7 bases; unmatched junction bases: 14. This CDR3 is built from 18 residues. Germline V gene data show CDR1 as SGHDT and CDR2 as YYEEEE. DNA for the CDR3: TGTGCCAGCAGCTTGGCAAGGCGCGGGACTAGCGGCGGGGCGACCCAGTACTTC. Translated, it gives CASSLARRGTSGGATQYF. Filled out from reference TRBV5-6 and TRBJ2-5, the complete variable domain reads DAGVTQSPTHLIKTRGQQVTLRCSPKSGHDTVSWYQQALGQGPQFIFQYYEEEERQRGNFPDRFSGHQFPNYSSELNVNALLLGDSALYLCASSLARRGTSGGATQYFGPGTRLLVL.

This clonotype was observed many times. The V and J genes are TRBV7-8 and TRBJ1-6; D gene unclear. Trimming took 5 bases from V and 0 from J, leaving 17 bases between them. This CDR3 region has 18 residues. Germline V gene lookup returns CDR1 SGHVS and CDR2 FQNEAQ. The CDR3 region is CASSNPITESSYNSPLHF. The DNA for the CDR3 is TGTGCCAGCAGCAATCCCATTACCGAGAGCTCCTATAATTCACCCCTCCACTTT.

This clonotype has a handful of counts. The CDR3 protein is CASSQVTSGGADTQYF. The CDR3 region has the DNA TGTGCCAGCAGCCAAGTGACTAGCGGGGGGGCAGATACGCAGTATTTT. The chain uses TRBV3-1 and TRBJ2-3, with 14 bases fitting TRBD2. The CDR3 loop spans 16 amino acids. J lost 4 bases, V lost 1 base, and 1 base had no gene match. Germline V gene sequence: CDR1 LGHDT, CDR2 YNNKEL (reference sequence).

This clonotype appeared a few times. The chain joins TRBV4-2 to TRBJ2-3, with 10 bases that match TRBD2. CDR1 and CDR2 from the germline V gene are LGHNA and YNFKEQ. CDR3 length: 18 residues. Germline trimming cut 3 bases from V and 5 bases from J; bases unmatched to any gene: 14. The CDR3 reads CASSHYRLTSGEGDTQYF. The CDR3 DNA follows: TGTGCCAGCAGCCACTACCGACTAACTAGCGGGGAAGGAGATACGCAGTATTTT.

This clonotype was counted only a few times. The CDR3 bases are TGCAGTGCCCCCCGACAGGCGAACTATGGCTACACCTTC. The encoded protein is CSAPRQANYGYTF. J is TRBJ1-2 and V is TRBV20-1; D is perhaps TRBD1 (6 bases). V was trimmed by 6 bases and J by 2 bases, leaving 13 bases between them. This CDR3 is 13 amino acids long. The germline gives CDR1 DFQATT, CDR2 SNEGSKA (reference sequence).

V gene TRBV3-1 combines with J gene TRBJ1-6, with D tentatively TRBD1 (5 bases). Germline V CDR1 and CDR2: LGHDT, YNNKEL (reference sequence). The CDR3 totals 15 residues. Trimming pared 1 base from V and 6 bases from J, leaving 10 bases between. CDR3 in amino acids: CASSQGGTVNSPLHF. The CDR3, as DNA: TGTGCCAGCAGCCAAGGCGGGACGGTTAATTCACCCCTCCACTTT.

The chain combines TRBV6-2 or TRBV6-3 with TRBJ2-1; D is perhaps TRBD2 (5 bases). The germline gives CDR1 MNHEY, CDR2 SVGEGT. CDR3 size: 16 residues. Trimming cost V 5 bases and J 2 bases, with 16 bases left between them. The chain's CDR3 is CASSPSRAPPYNEQFF. DNA of the CDR3: TGTGCCAGCAGTCCCTCGAGGGCACCCCCCTACAATGAGCAGTTCTTC.

The rearrangement joins TRBV4-1 to TRBJ2-7, with D perhaps TRBD1 or TRBD2 (5 bases each). This CDR3 is built from 15 residues. Germline V gene data show CDR1 as MGHRA and CDR2 as YSYEKL. V lost 4 bases and J lost 2, with 15 bases in between. Written as DNA, the CDR3 is TGCGCCAGCAGCCGCGTGGGAGACAGCCCCTACGAGCAGTACTTC. Its translation: CASSRVGDSPYEQYF.